The 4 T cell receptor beta chains given below trace back to one sample, sequenced in a study of shared clonotypes between healthy human individuals. Using immunoSEQ multiplex PCR, the repertoire was profiled, and TCRdb retains in-frame clones only, with some absent. The sample shows about 2,500,000 clones, around nine tenths of them seen only once. Sequencing used naive CD4+ T cells sorted from blood. Subset of the sample: CD45RA+ positively selected. The receptors come from a man aged 18 to 29 in good health.

This chain links TRBV18 with TRBJ1-5, with 7 nucleotides matching TRBD1. In germline, CDR1 is KGHSH, CDR2 LQKENI. There are 14 residues in the CDR3. V trimming: 4 bases; J trimming: 6 bases; junction bases outside the gene matches: 6. DNA for the CDR3: TGTGCCAGCTCACGAGGGGGCTCGGTTCAGCCCCAGCATTTT. Translation: CASSRGGSVQPQHF.

The chain uses TRBV4-2 and TRBJ1-6, with TRBD1 identical over 8 bases. V trimming: 1 base; J trimming: 6 bases; junction bases outside the gene matches: 11. This CDR3 is built from 18 residues. Germline values: CDR1 LGHNA, CDR2 YNFKEQ. CDR3 nucleotide sequence: TGTGCCAGCAGCCAAGCCCCCCCCGGGACAGGCATTAATTCACCCCTCCACTTT. It encodes CASSQAPPGTGINSPLHF.

The chain recombines TRBV4-1 with TRBJ1-1, with 7 bases identical to TRBD1. The V gene end was trimmed by 6 bases and the J gene end by 0 bases; junction bases not matched to a gene: 4. The CDR3 sequence is 14 residues long. CDR1 and CDR2 (germline): MGHRA, YSYEKL. The CDR3 protein is CASSRDSMNTEAFF. CDR3 DNA sequence: TGCGCCAGCAGTCGGGACAGCATGAACACTGAAGCTTTCTTT.

V usage is TRBV2 and J usage is TRBJ2-6; D unresolved. CDR3 length: 14 amino acids. The V end lost 6 bases, the J end lost 0 bases, and 6 bases lay between the germline ends. Germline V CDR1 and CDR2: SNHLY, FYNNEI. CDR3 nucleotides: TGTGCCAGCAGGATGGACTCTGGGGCCAACGTCCTGACTTTC. Translation: CASRMDSGANVLTF.